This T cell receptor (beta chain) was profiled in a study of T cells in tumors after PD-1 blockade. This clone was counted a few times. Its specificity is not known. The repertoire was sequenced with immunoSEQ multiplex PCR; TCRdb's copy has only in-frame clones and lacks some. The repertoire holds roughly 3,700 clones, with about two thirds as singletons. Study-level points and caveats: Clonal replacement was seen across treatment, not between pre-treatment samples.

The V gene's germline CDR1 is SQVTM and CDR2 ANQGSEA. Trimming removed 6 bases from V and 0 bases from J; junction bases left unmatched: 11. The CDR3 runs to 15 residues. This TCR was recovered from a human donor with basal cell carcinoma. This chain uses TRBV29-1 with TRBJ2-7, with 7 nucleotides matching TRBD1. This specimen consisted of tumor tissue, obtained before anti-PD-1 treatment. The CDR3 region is CSVTLGDRGSYEQYF. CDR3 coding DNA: TGCAGCGTAACGCTCGGGGACAGAGGCTCCTACGAGCAGTACTTC.